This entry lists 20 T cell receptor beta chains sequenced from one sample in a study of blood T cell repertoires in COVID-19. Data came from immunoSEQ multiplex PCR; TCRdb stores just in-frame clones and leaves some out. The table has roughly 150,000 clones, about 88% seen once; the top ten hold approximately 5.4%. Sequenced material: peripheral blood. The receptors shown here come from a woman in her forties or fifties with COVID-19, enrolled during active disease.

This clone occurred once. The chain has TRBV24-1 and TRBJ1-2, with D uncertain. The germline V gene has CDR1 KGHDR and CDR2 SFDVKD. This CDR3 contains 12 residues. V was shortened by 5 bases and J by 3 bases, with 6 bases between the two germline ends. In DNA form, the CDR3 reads TGTGCCACCAGTGCCGGGGACTATGGCTACACCTTC. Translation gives CATSAGDYGYTF.

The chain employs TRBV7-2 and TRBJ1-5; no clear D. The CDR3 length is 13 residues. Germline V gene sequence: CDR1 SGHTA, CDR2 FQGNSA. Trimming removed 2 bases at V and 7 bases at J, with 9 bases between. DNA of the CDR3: TGTGCCAGCAGCTTAAAGCCAGGCCAGCCCCAGCATTTT. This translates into CASSLKPGQPQHF.

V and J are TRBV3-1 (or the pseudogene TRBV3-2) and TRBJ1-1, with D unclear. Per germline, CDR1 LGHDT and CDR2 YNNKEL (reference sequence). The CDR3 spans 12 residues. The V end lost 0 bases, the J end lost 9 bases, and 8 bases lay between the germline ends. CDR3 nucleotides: TGTGCCAGCAGCCAAGAGGGCGGGCAAGCTTTCTTT. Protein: CASSQEGGQAFF.

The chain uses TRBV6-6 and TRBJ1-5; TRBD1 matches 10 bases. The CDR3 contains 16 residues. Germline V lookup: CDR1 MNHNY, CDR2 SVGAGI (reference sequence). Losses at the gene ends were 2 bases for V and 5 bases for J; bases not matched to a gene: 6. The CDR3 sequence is CASSYPMGQGYQPQHF. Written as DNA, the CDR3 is TGTGCCAGCAGTTACCCGATGGGACAGGGGTATCAGCCCCAGCATTTT.

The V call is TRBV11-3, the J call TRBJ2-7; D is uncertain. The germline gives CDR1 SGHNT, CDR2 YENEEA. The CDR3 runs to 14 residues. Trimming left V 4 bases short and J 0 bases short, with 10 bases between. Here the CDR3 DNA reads TGTGCCAGCAGCTCTGAACACAGCTCCTACGAGCAGTACTTC. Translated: CASSSEHSSYEQYF.

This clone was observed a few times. The CDR3 region has the DNA TGTGCCAGCAGCACCAGGGGACAAATTAGGGCGGAGACCCAGTACTTC. Translating gives CASSTRGQIRAETQYF. The chain joins TRBV7-2 to TRBJ2-5, with a tentative D call TRBD1 (6 bases). The CDR3 sequence is 16 residues long. CDR1 SGHTA and CDR2 FQGNSA come from the germline V gene. V lost 5 bases and J 5 bases, leaving 21 bases between the germline ends. The entire variable domain, with the rest obtained from reference TRBV7-2 and TRBJ2-5, is as follows: GAGVSQSPSNKVTEKGKDVELRCDPISGHTALYWYRQSLGQGLEFLIYFQGNSAPDKSGLPSDRFSAERTGGSVSTLTIQRTQQEDSAVYLCASSTRGQIRAETQYFGPGTRLLVL.

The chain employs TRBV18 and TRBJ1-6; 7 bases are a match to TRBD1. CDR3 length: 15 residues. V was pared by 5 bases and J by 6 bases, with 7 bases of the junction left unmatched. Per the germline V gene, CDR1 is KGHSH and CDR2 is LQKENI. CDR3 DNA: TGTGCCAGCTCAGCTGACAGGGTTCCTAATTCACCCCTCCACTTT. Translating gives CASSADRVPNSPLHF.

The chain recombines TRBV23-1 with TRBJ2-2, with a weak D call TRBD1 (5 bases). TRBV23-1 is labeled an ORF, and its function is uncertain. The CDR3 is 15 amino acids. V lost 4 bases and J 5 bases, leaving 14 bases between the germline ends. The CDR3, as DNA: TGCGCCAGCAGTCGAAGAATAGGGGTAACCGGGGAGCTGTTTTTT. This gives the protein CASSRRIGVTGELFF.

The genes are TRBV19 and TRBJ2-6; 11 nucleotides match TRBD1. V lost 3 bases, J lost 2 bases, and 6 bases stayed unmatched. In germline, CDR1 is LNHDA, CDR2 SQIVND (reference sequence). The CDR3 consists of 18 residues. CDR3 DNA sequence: TGTGCCAGTAGTATCTATGGACAGGGGGCTGCTGGGGCCAACGTCCTGACTTTC. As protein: CASSIYGQGAAGANVLTF.

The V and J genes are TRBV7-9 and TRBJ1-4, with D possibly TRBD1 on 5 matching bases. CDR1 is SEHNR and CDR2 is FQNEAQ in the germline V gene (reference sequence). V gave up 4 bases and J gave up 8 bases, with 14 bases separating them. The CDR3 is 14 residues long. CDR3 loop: CASSSQGLGEKLFF. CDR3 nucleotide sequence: TGTGCCAGCAGCTCTCAGGGCCTAGGGGAAAAACTGTTTTTT.

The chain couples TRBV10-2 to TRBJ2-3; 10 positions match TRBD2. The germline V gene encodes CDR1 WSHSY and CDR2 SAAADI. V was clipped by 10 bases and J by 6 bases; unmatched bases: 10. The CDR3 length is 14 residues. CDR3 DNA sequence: TGCGCCACAGAAGCGGGGGGGCCGTTGGATACGCAGTATTTT. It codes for CATEAGGPLDTQYF.

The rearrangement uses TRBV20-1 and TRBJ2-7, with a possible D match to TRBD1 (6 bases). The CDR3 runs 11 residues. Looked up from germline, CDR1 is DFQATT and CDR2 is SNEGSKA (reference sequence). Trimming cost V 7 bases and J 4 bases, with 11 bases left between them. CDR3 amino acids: CSVVTGYEQYF. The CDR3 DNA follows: TGCAGTGTGGTGACAGGTTACGAGCAGTACTTC.

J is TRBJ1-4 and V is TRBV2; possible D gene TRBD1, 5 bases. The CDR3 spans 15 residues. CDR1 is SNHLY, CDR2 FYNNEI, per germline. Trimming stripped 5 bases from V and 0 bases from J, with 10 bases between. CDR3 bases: TGTGCCAGCAGTAGGACATTGACAACTAATGAAAAACTGTTTTTT. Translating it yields CASSRTLTTNEKLFF.

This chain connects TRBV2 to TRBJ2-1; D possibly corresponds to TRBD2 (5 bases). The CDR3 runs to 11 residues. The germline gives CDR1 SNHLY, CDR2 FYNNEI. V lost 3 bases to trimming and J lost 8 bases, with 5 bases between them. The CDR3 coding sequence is TGTGCCAGCAGTGAGAGGGATGAGCAGTTCTTC. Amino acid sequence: CASSERDEQFF.

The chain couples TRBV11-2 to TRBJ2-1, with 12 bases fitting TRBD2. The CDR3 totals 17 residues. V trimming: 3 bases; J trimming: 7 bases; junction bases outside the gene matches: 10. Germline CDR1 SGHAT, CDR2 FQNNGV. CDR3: CASSLANPGTSGNEQFF. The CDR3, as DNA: TGTGCCAGCAGCTTGGCCAACCCCGGGACTAGCGGGAATGAGCAGTTCTTC.

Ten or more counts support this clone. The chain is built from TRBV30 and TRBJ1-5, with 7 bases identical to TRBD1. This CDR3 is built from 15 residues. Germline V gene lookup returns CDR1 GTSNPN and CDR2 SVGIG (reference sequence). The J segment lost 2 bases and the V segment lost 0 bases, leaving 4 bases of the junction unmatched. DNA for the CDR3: TGTGCCTGGAGTGTAGAGGGGGCTGGCAATCAGCCCCAGCATTTT. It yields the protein CAWSVEGAGNQPQHF.

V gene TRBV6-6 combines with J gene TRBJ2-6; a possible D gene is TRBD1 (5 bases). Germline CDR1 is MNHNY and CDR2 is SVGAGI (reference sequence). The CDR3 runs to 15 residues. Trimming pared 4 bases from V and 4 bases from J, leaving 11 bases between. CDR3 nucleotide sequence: TGTGCCAGCAGTTCGGAAGGGGCCGGGGCCAACGTCCTGACTTTC. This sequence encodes CASSSEGAGANVLTF.

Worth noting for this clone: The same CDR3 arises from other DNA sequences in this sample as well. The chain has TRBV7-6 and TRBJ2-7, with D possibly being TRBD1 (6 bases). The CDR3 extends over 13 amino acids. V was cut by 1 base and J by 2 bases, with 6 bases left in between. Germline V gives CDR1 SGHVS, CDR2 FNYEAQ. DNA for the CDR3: TGTGCCAGCAGCTTAGGGACAGCCTACGAGCAGTACTTC. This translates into CASSLGTAYEQYF.

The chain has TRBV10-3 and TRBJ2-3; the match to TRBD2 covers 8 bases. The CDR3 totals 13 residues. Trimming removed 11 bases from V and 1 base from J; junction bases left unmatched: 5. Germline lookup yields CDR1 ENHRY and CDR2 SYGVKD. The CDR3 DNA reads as TGTGCCTCAGAGGGACTAGGCACAGATACGCAGTATTTT. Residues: CASEGLGTDTQYF.

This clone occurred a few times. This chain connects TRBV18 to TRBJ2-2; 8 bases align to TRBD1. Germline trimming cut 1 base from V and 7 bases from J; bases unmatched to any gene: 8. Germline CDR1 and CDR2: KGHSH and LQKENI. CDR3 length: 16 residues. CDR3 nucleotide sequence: TGTGCCAGCTCACCACGATGGACAGGGCATGACGGGGAGCTGTTTTTT. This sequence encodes CASSPRWTGHDGELFF.